Sequencing of this T cell receptor (beta chain) was carried out in a study of patients and donors after allogeneic stem cell transplantation. One entry per CDR3 protein results from TCRdb running MiXCR on the RT-PCR reads. Found here are over 350,000 distinct CDR3 sequences, 16% of them singletons; the top ten hold 7.2%. Germline CDR1 and CDR2: DFQATT and SNEGSKA (reference sequence). The CDR3 runs 14 residues. V was shortened by 5 bases and J by 5 bases, with 18 bases between the two germline ends. This clonotype was found a few times. Sequencing used blood, either unsorted or a sorted T cell fraction (not recorded which). The V and J genes are TRBV20-1 and TRBJ2-5; D is tentatively TRBD1 or TRBD2 (5 bases each). This clonotype originated in a human donor who was either an allogeneic HSCT recipient or a stem cell or donor lymphocyte infusion donor (not recorded which). It is not recorded whose cells these are; they may come from a transplant donor. The CDR3 DNA reads TGCAGTGCTGGTCGGGGCCAACGCAGGGAGACCCAGTACTTC. Protein: CSAGRGQRRETQYF.